This T cell receptor (beta chain) was sequenced for a study of cytomegalovirus exposure and HLA in healthy donors. This clone was detected only a few times. V dropped 3 bases and J dropped 3; count of bases not matched to a gene: 3. Germline values: CDR1 SNHLY, CDR2 FYNNEI. CDR3 length equals 15 residues. Use of 60 Vbeta and 13 Jbeta primers characterized the PCR. The table came from immunoSEQ multiplex PCR; TCRdb's copy has only in-frame clones and leaves some out. The table shows roughly 120,000 clones, with approximately 72% occurring only once. The V and J genes are TRBV2 and TRBJ1-5, with TRBD1 matching over 9 bases. The sequenced material came from PBMCs. This TCR was recovered from a woman between 40 and 50 years old in good health and CMV-seropositive. CDR3: CASSDGTGNNQPQHF. Written as DNA, the CDR3 is TGTGCCAGCAGTGATGGGACAGGGAACAATCAGCCCCAGCATTTT. The full variable domain, its missing parts supplied by reference TRBV2 and TRBJ1-5, is EPEVTQTPSHQVTQMGQEVILRCVPISNHLYFYWYRQILGQKVEFLVSFYNNEISEKSEIFDDQFSVERPDGSNFTLKIRSTKLEDSAMYFCASSDGTGNNQPQHFGDGTRLSIL.